Following are 6 T cell receptor beta chains from one sample sequenced in a study of regulatory T cells in long-lasting Graves disease. Arm-PCR of CDR3 regions with iRepertoire HTBI primers generated TCR beta libraries. Via MiXCR, TCRdb re-called the multiplex PCR reads, giving one row per CDR3 protein. The data contain hundreds of thousands of distinct CDR3 sequences, about 14% of them singletons. Time point here: newly diagnosed GD, antithyroid drugs for less than 3 months. From RNA extracted from PBMCs, the TCR library was made. This sample was shared with a second study, whose subject was T cells in Graves' hyperthyroidism and ophthalmopathy.

The source material was peripheral blood mononuclear cells (PBMCs), sampled at new diagnosis, from a patient treated with antithyroid drugs. The source is a man between 25 and 39 years old with Graves disease.

Many counts were recorded for this clonotype. CDR3 sequence: CASRGQGSGELFF. The CDR3 DNA sequence: TGCGCCAGCAGAGGACAGGGTTCCGGGGAGCTGTTTTTT. This chain links TRBV5-1 with TRBJ2-2; 8 nucleotides agree with TRBD1. Germline V gene lookup returns CDR1 SGHRS and CDR2 YFSETQ. The trim removed 5 bases at V and 6 bases at J, leaving 3 bases unmatched. CDR3 length: 13 amino acids.

In this sample, this clonotype turned up many times. CDR3 in DNA: TGTGCCAGCAGCTTAAGGCTGACTGGGGCCCTTACTAGCGGGAGTGGGACCGGGGAGCTGTTTTTT. It specifies CASSLRLTGALTSGSGTGELFF. The chain combines TRBV7-8 with TRBJ2-2, with 11 bases matching TRBD2. This CDR3 is 22 amino acids long. Germline CDR1 SGHVS, CDR2 FQNEAQ. Trimming took 2 bases from V and 5 from J; bases not matched to a gene: 22.

This clonotype appeared many times. The V and J genes are TRBV15 and TRBJ2-7, with 13 nucleotides matching TRBD2. Germline lookup yields CDR1 LNHNV and CDR2 YYDKDF (reference sequence). Germline trimming cut 7 bases from V and 7 bases from J; bases unmatched to any gene: 7. The CDR3 covers 14 residues. The CDR3 coding sequence is TGTGCCACCACCACACTAGCGGGGGGGGGAGAGCAGTACTTC. Its protein product is CATTTLAGGGEQYF.

The chain has TRBV10-3 and TRBJ2-7; D call uncertain. V shed 0 bases and J shed 11 bases, with 11 bases lying between them. The CDR3 runs to 12 residues. Germline CDR1 is ENHRY and CDR2 is SYGVKD. Here the CDR3 DNA reads TGTGCCATCAGTGAGTCTGAACTCGACGAGTACTTC. Translation gives CAISESELDEYF.

This clonotype was found once. The rearrangement joins TRBV3-1 to TRBJ2-3, with 7 bases identical to TRBD1. This CDR3 is built from 15 residues. CDR1 and CDR2 from the germline V gene are LGHDT and YNNKEL (reference sequence). V lost 5 bases and J lost 4; bases outside the gene matches: 9. This chain's CDR3 is CASSVRQGLSDTQYF. In nucleotides, the CDR3 is TGTGCCAGCAGCGTGCGACAGGGTTTATCAGATACGCAGTATTTT.

In this sample, this clonotype turned up many times. The chain links TRBV24-1 to TRBJ2-1, with D maybe TRBD2 (5 bases). The V and J ends lost 3 bases and 7 bases respectively, with 18 bases between them. Germline-derived CDR1 and CDR2 are KGHDR and SFDVKD. CDR3 length: 16 residues. As DNA, the CDR3 is TGTGCCACCAGTGATCCGGGAAAGACGATCGATAATGAGCAGTTCTTC. Residues: CATSDPGKTIDNEQFF.